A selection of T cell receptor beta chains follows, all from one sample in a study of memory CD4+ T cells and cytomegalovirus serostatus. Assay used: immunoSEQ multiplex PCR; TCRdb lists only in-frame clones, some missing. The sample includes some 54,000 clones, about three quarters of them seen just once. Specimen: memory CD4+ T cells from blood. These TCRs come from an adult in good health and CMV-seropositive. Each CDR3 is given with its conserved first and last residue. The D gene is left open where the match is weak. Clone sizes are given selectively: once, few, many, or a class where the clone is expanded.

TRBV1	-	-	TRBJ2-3	TGCACCAGCAGCCCACACCCGGGACTAGCGGGACCAGATACGCAGTATTTT	CTSSPHPGLAGPDTQYF
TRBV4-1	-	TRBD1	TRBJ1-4	TGCGCCAGCAGCCAATCAAAGACAGGGGGCTTAAGGGAAAAACTGTTTTTT	CASSQSKTGGLREKLFF
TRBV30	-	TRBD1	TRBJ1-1	TGTGCCTGGCTAAGGGGGTTACGGACAGGGGACACTGAAGCTTTCTTT	CAWLRGLRTGDTEAFF
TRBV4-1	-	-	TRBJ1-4	TGCGCCAGCAGCCTCGCCACCGACAGGAATGAAAAACTGTTTTTT	CASSLATDRNEKLFF
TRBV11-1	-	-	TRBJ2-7	TGTGCCAGCAGCCCACGGACAGTAACCTACGAGCAGTACTTC	CASSPRTVTYEQYF
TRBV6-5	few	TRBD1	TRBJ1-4	TGTGCCAGCAGTTACGAACAGGGGATCGACGAAAAACTGTTTTTT	CASSYEQGIDEKLFF
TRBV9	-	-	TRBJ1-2	TGTGCCAGCAGCGTAGGGGTAGAATCCTATGGCTACACCTTC	CASSVGVESYGYTF
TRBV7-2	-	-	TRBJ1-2	TGTGCCAGCAGCTTATTGGCGATGAACTATGGCTACACCTTC	CASSLLAMNYGYTF
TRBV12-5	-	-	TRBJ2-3	TGTGCTAGTGGGGAAAGGGTTACGCAGTATTTT	CASGERVTQYF
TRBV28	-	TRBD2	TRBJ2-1	TGTGCCAGCAGTTTACCCCTAGCGGGAGGCAATGAGCAGTTCTTC	CASSLPLAGGNEQFF
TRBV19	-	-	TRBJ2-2	TGTGCCAGTAGCTTGACGAGACTCTCCGGGGAGCTGTTTTTT	CASSLTRLSGELFF
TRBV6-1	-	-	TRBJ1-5	TGTGCCAGCAGTGTCCGGGGGGCTAATAGCAATCAGCCCCAGCATTTT	CASSVRGANSNQPQHF
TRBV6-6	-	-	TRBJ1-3	TGTGCCAGCAGTTACTCGATATCTGGAAACACCATATATTTT	CASSYSISGNTIYF
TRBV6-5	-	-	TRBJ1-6	TGTGCCAGCAGTTACGGGCGCGACAGACAGAATTCACCCCTCCACTTT	CASSYGRDRQNSPLHF
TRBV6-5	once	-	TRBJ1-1	TGTGCCAGCAGTGAAGGGATCCACACTGAAGCTTTCTTT	CASSEGIHTEAFF
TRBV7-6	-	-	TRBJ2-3	TGTGCCAGCAGCTTACAGGGGCGGGGGTTGAACACAGATACGCAGTATTTT	CASSLQGRGLNTDTQYF
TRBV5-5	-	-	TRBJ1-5	TGTGCCAGCAGCTTGGGTCGACAGTATAGCAATCAGCCCCAGCATTTT	CASSLGRQYSNQPQHF
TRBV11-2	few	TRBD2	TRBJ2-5	TGTGCCAGCAGCCCAGGTAGCGGGAGTGCAGAGACCCAGTACTTC	CASSPGSGSAETQYF
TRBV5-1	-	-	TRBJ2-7	TGCGCCAGCAGCCGGGTGGCAGGGTACGAGCAGTACTTC	CASSRVAGYEQYF
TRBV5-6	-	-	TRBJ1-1	TGTGCCAGCAGCCCGACAGGCTTCATGAACACTGAAGCTTTCTTT	CASSPTGFMNTEAFF
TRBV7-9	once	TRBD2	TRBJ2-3	TGTGCCAGCAGCACCGGGACTAGCGGGAGAGCGCAGTATTTT	CASSTGTSGRAQYF
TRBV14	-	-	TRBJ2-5	TGTGCCAGCAGCCAAGAACTAGTTTCTCGGGAGACCCAGTACTTC	CASSQELVSRETQYF
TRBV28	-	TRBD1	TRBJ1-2	TGTGCCAGCTTCGGACAGGAGCAAAACTATGGCTACACCTTC	CASFGQEQNYGYTF
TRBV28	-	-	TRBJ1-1	TGTGCCAGTAAAATTGCCACTGAAGCTTTCTTT	CASKIATEAFF
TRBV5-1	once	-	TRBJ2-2	TGCGCCAGCAAAGAGGGGGAATTATACACCGGGGAGCTGTTTTTT	CASKEGELYTGELFF
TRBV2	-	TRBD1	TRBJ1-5	TGTGCCAGCAGTGAATTGGACAGGGGTCAGCCCCAGCATTTT	CASSELDRGQPQHF
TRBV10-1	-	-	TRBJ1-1	TGCGCCAGCAGTGAGTCGATTGGCCGTACAGGGAGGAACACTGAAGCTTTCTTT	CASSESIGRTGRNTEAFF
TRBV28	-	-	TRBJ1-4	TGTGCCAGCTATTCCCGGGCCGGCGCGACTAATGAAAAACTGTTTTTT	CASYSRAGATNEKLFF
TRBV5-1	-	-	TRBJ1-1	TGCGCCAGCAGTCCCCAGATCCTAAACACTGAAGCTTTCTTT	CASSPQILNTEAFF
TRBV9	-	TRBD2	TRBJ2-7	TGTGCCAGCAGCGTAGGAGGGAACCTAGCGGGGACTCGGGAGCAGTACTTC	CASSVGGNLAGTREQYF